These T cell receptor beta chains were read from a single sample in a study of beta chain features in type 1 diabetes. The assay was immunoSEQ multiplex PCR, and TCRdb's table has in-frame clones only and misses some. The sample shows more than 100,000 clones, approximately 30% of them seen only once. The material sequenced was central memory CD4+ T cells from blood. Receptors were obtained from a woman aged 18-29 years with type 1 diabetes. Both conserved end residues are part of each CDR3. The order of the fields is V gene, D gene, clone size, J gene, CDR3 DNA, CDR3 protein. A D gene is named only where the DNA matches it firmly. Clone sizes are given selectively: once, few, many, or a class where the clone is expanded.

v_call: TRBV11-1
d_call: NA
clone_size: NA
j_call: TRBJ2-3
cdr3_nt: TGTGCCAGCAGCTTAGCCGTCCGGGGTGAAGATACGCAGTATTTT
cdr3_aa: CASSLAVRGEDTQYF

v_call: TRBV28
d_call: TRBD1
clone_size: once
j_call: TRBJ2-4
cdr3_nt: TGTGCCAGCAGTCCAAGGACAGGGGGCTATCGAGCCAAAAACATTCAGTACTTC
cdr3_aa: CASSPRTGGYRAKNIQYF

v_call: TRBV7-3
d_call: TRBD2
clone_size: NA
j_call: TRBJ2-2
cdr3_nt: TGTGCCAGCAGACCTGGACTAGCGGAGAACACCGGGGAGCTGTTTTTT
cdr3_aa: CASRPGLAENTGELFF

v_call: TRBV6-5
d_call: TRBD1
clone_size: NA
j_call: TRBJ1-2
cdr3_nt: TGTGCCAGCAGTTACGACAGGGGGCCAAGGGGCTACACCTTC
cdr3_aa: CASSYDRGPRGYTF

v_call: TRBV7-3
d_call: NA
clone_size: NA
j_call: TRBJ2-1
cdr3_nt: TGTGCCAGCAGCTTACGGGGTGAGCAGTTCTTC
cdr3_aa: CASSLRGEQFF

v_call: TRBV7-8
d_call: TRBD2
clone_size: NA
j_call: TRBJ2-1
cdr3_nt: TGTGCCAGCAGCTTCGGGGGGATGGATGAGCAGTTCTTC
cdr3_aa: CASSFGGMDEQFF

v_call: TRBV28
d_call: TRBD1
clone_size: NA
j_call: TRBJ1-1
cdr3_nt: TGTGCCAGCAGTGGGACAGCTCACACTGAAGCTTTCTTT
cdr3_aa: CASSGTAHTEAFF

v_call: TRBV11-2
d_call: NA
clone_size: few
j_call: TRBJ2-1
cdr3_nt: TGTGCCAGCAGCCCGGTAAGGGGGAGCTCCTACAATGAGCAGTTCTTC
cdr3_aa: CASSPVRGSSYNEQFF

v_call: TRBV18
d_call: TRBD1
clone_size: NA
j_call: TRBJ2-5
cdr3_nt: TGTGCCAGCTCACTGGGGACAGGGGGCGCGGAAGAGACCCAGTACTTC
cdr3_aa: CASSLGTGGAEETQYF

v_call: TRBV7-2
d_call: TRBD1
clone_size: NA
j_call: TRBJ1-5
cdr3_nt: TGTGCCAGCAGCTCTCTAACCGGGACAGGGAGTCTCAATCAGCCCCAGCATTTT
cdr3_aa: CASSSLTGTGSLNQPQHF

v_call: TRBV10-3
d_call: NA
clone_size: NA
j_call: TRBJ2-1
cdr3_nt: TGTGCCATCAGGGCACAGGGTACTATGAATGAGCAGTTCTTC
cdr3_aa: CAIRAQGTMNEQFF

v_call: TRBV7-2
d_call: NA
clone_size: NA
j_call: TRBJ2-1
cdr3_nt: TGTGCCAGCAGCTCGCAGGGGAGGGGAAACAATGAGCAGTTCTTC
cdr3_aa: CASSSQGRGNNEQFF

v_call: TRBV10-3
d_call: TRBD1
clone_size: NA
j_call: TRBJ2-7
cdr3_nt: TGTGCCATCAGTGGTGCGGACAGGGCGTTCTACGAGCAGTACTTC
cdr3_aa: CAISGADRAFYEQYF

v_call: TRBV18
d_call: NA
clone_size: NA
j_call: TRBJ1-2
cdr3_nt: TGTGCCAGCTCACCTCTTCGACAGGCCGCGGATACATATGGCTACACCTTC
cdr3_aa: CASSPLRQAADTYGYTF

v_call: TRBV5-6
d_call: NA
clone_size: NA
j_call: TRBJ2-1
cdr3_nt: TGTGCCAGCAGCTTACAGGTTTACAATGAGCAGTTCTTC
cdr3_aa: CASSLQVYNEQFF

v_call: TRBV30
d_call: NA
clone_size: few
j_call: TRBJ2-5
cdr3_nt: TGTGCCTGGAGTTCAGGGCAAGAGACCCAGTACTTC
cdr3_aa: CAWSSGQETQYF

v_call: TRBV28
d_call: NA
clone_size: NA
j_call: TRBJ2-1
cdr3_nt: TGTGCCAGCTGGAGGGGGGGCTCCTACAATGAGCAGTTCTTC
cdr3_aa: CASWRGGSYNEQFF

v_call: TRBV28
d_call: NA
clone_size: NA
j_call: TRBJ2-7
cdr3_nt: TGTGCCAGTCGCGGGACTGTCACCTACGAGCAGTACTTC
cdr3_aa: CASRGTVTYEQYF

v_call: TRBV19
d_call: TRBD1
clone_size: few
j_call: TRBJ1-1
cdr3_nt: TGTGCCAGTAGTAAGGGACAGGGGACCACTGAAGCTTTCTTT
cdr3_aa: CASSKGQGTTEAFF

v_call: TRBV5-4
d_call: TRBD2
clone_size: NA
j_call: TRBJ2-1
cdr3_nt: TGTGCCAGCAGCTCGAAGCGGGGGGAAGGGAATGAGCAGTTCTTC
cdr3_aa: CASSSKRGEGNEQFF

v_call: TRBV7-9
d_call: TRBD2
clone_size: NA
j_call: TRBJ2-3
cdr3_nt: TGTGCCAGCAGCCCGTGGACTAGCGGGAGGGGAGATACGCAGTATTTT
cdr3_aa: CASSPWTSGRGDTQYF

v_call: TRBV2
d_call: NA
clone_size: NA
j_call: TRBJ1-5
cdr3_nt: TGTGCCAGCAGAAAAGACAGTGCAAATCAGCCCCAGCATTTT
cdr3_aa: CASRKDSANQPQHF

v_call: TRBV18
d_call: TRBD2
clone_size: NA
j_call: TRBJ2-5
cdr3_nt: TGTGCCAGCTCACCACCCGGGACTAGCGGGAGTTGGGAGACCCAGTACTTC
cdr3_aa: CASSPPGTSGSWETQYF

v_call: TRBV28
d_call: NA
clone_size: NA
j_call: TRBJ2-3
cdr3_nt: TGTGCCAGCAGTACCCCAGCGGGCTCGAGCACAGATACGCAGTATTTT
cdr3_aa: CASSTPAGSSTDTQYF

v_call: TRBV9
d_call: TRBD2
clone_size: NA
j_call: TRBJ2-3
cdr3_nt: TGTGCCAGCAGCTTAGAAACTAGCGGGAGGTCGGATACGCAGTATTTT
cdr3_aa: CASSLETSGRSDTQYF

v_call: TRBV30
d_call: NA
clone_size: few
j_call: TRBJ2-3
cdr3_nt: TGTGCCTGGAGTGGACCGGAGTTTTCCCGTTATACGCAGTATTTT
cdr3_aa: CAWSGPEFSRYTQYF

v_call: TRBV11-2
d_call: NA
clone_size: NA
j_call: TRBJ2-6
cdr3_nt: TGTGCCAGCAGCTTAGACAGGGGCTTCTCTGGGGCCAACGTCCTGACTTTC
cdr3_aa: CASSLDRGFSGANVLTF

v_call: TRBV27
d_call: TRBD2
clone_size: few
j_call: TRBJ2-1
cdr3_nt: TGTGCCAGCAGTGTGACTAGCGGCTCCTACAATGAGCAGTTCTTC
cdr3_aa: CASSVTSGSYNEQFF

v_call: TRBV5-1
d_call: TRBD2
clone_size: NA
j_call: TRBJ2-4
cdr3_nt: TGCGCCAGCAACATAGGCACGGGGGGCAAAAACATTCAGTACTTC
cdr3_aa: CASNIGTGGKNIQYF

v_call: TRBV7-2
d_call: NA
clone_size: NA
j_call: TRBJ2-1
cdr3_nt: TGTGCCAGCAGCCCTTTTAGCCCGACCTACAATGAGCAGTTCTTC
cdr3_aa: CASSPFSPTYNEQFF

v_call: TRBV29-1
d_call: TRBD1
clone_size: NA
j_call: TRBJ1-5
cdr3_nt: TGCAGCGTTGGGACAGGGGGGCAGCCCCAGCATTTT
cdr3_aa: CSVGTGGQPQHF

v_call: TRBV9
d_call: TRBD2
clone_size: NA
j_call: TRBJ2-7
cdr3_nt: TGTGCCAGCAGCAAAGGACTAGCGGAGGGGTACGAGCAGTACTTC
cdr3_aa: CASSKGLAEGYEQYF

v_call: TRBV4-3
d_call: NA
clone_size: few
j_call: TRBJ2-2
cdr3_nt: TGCGCCAGCAGCCGGGGGCTAGCGGAATACACCGGGGAGCTGTTTTTT
cdr3_aa: CASSRGLAEYTGELFF

v_call: TRBV2
d_call: TRBD1
clone_size: NA
j_call: TRBJ2-2
cdr3_nt: TGTGCCAGCAGGCGTACAGGGGGGAACACCGGGGAGCTGTTTTTT
cdr3_aa: CASRRTGGNTGELFF

v_call: TRBV6-1
d_call: TRBD1
clone_size: few
j_call: TRBJ2-4
cdr3_nt: TGTGCCAGCACTAGAACCGGGACAGGGGAAAACATTCAGTACTTC
cdr3_aa: CASTRTGTGENIQYF

v_call: TRBV2
d_call: NA
clone_size: few
j_call: TRBJ1-3
cdr3_nt: TGTGCCAGCAGTGAAGGTGTCCTCTCTGGAAACACCATATATTTT
cdr3_aa: CASSEGVLSGNTIYF

v_call: TRBV30
d_call: TRBD1
clone_size: few
j_call: TRBJ1-2
cdr3_nt: TGTGCCTGGAGTGTTGAGGACAGGGTACGCTTCGGCTACACCTTC
cdr3_aa: CAWSVEDRVRFGYTF

v_call: TRBV7-2
d_call: NA
clone_size: few
j_call: TRBJ2-5
cdr3_nt: TGTGCCAGCAACTCTCCCAGGGGCACAGGGGAGACCCAGTACTTC
cdr3_aa: CASNSPRGTGETQYF

v_call: TRBV5-6
d_call: TRBD2
clone_size: NA
j_call: TRBJ2-1
cdr3_nt: TGTGCCAGCAGCTTGGAGCGGGGAAACTCCTACAATGAGCAGTTCTTC
cdr3_aa: CASSLERGNSYNEQFF

v_call: TRBV2
d_call: TRBD1
clone_size: NA
j_call: TRBJ2-5
cdr3_nt: TGTGCCAGCAGTGTAATGACAGGGGGTGGTGAAACCCAGTACTTC
cdr3_aa: CASSVMTGGGETQYF

v_call: TRBV9
d_call: TRBD2
clone_size: few
j_call: TRBJ2-3
cdr3_nt: TGTGCCAGCAGCGTAGGAGGACTAGCGGGTTCAGATACGCAGTATTTT
cdr3_aa: CASSVGGLAGSDTQYF

v_call: TRBV2
d_call: NA
clone_size: once
j_call: TRBJ2-5
cdr3_nt: TGTGCCAGCAGAGCAGGGTACCAAGAGACCCAGTACTTC
cdr3_aa: CASRAGYQETQYF

v_call: TRBV20-1
d_call: NA
clone_size: few
j_call: TRBJ1-1
cdr3_nt: TGCAGAGGGGGAGTGAACACTGAAGCTTTCTTT
cdr3_aa: CRGGVNTEAFF

v_call: TRBV19
d_call: NA
clone_size: NA
j_call: TRBJ2-2
cdr3_nt: TGTGCCAGTAGTACGGGGACCGGGGAGCTGTTTTTT
cdr3_aa: CASSTGTGELFF

v_call: TRBV18
d_call: NA
clone_size: few
j_call: TRBJ2-5
cdr3_nt: TGTGCCAGCTCACCGAGACTCCAAGAGACCCAGTACTTC
cdr3_aa: CASSPRLQETQYF

v_call: TRBV29-1
d_call: TRBD2
clone_size: few
j_call: TRBJ2-1
cdr3_nt: TGCAGCGTTTCGAGCGGGAGCTCCTACAATGAGCAGTTCTTC
cdr3_aa: CSVSSGSSYNEQFF

v_call: TRBV7-2
d_call: NA
clone_size: few
j_call: TRBJ1-3
cdr3_nt: TGTGCCAGCAGCTTCTTAGGGGCTGGAAACACCATATATTTT
cdr3_aa: CASSFLGAGNTIYF

v_call: TRBV6-5
d_call: TRBD1
clone_size: NA
j_call: TRBJ2-1
cdr3_nt: TGTGCCAGCAGCTGGCCGGGACAGGGGTACAATGAGCAGTTCTTC
cdr3_aa: CASSWPGQGYNEQFF

v_call: TRBV2
d_call: NA
clone_size: NA
j_call: TRBJ2-2
cdr3_nt: TGTGCCAGCAGCGAACGGGGGAACACCGGGGAGCTGTTTTTT
cdr3_aa: CASSERGNTGELFF

v_call: TRBV19
d_call: TRBD1
clone_size: NA
j_call: TRBJ1-5
cdr3_nt: TGTGCCAGTAGTCAGGGACAGACTAATCAGCCCCAGCATTTT
cdr3_aa: CASSQGQTNQPQHF

v_call: TRBV6-5
d_call: TRBD2
clone_size: NA
j_call: TRBJ2-1
cdr3_nt: TGTGCCAGCAGCCAGGGACTAGCGGGGGGGCGGTTCTTC
cdr3_aa: CASSQGLAGGRFF

v_call: TRBV28
d_call: TRBD1
clone_size: NA
j_call: TRBJ1-1
cdr3_nt: TGTGCCAGCACCAAAACCAGGGGGGACACTGAAGCTTTCTTT
cdr3_aa: CASTKTRGDTEAFF

v_call: TRBV25-1
d_call: NA
clone_size: NA
j_call: TRBJ1-1
cdr3_nt: TGTGCCAGCAGTGATCCCCGGAGGGGGAACACTGAAGCTTTCTTT
cdr3_aa: CASSDPRRGNTEAFF

v_call: TRBV7-2
d_call: TRBD2
clone_size: NA
j_call: TRBJ2-5
cdr3_nt: TGTGCCAGCAGCGCTCTCCTTGGGGCAGCGGGAGGCGGTGACCAGTACTTC
cdr3_aa: CASSALLGAAGGGDQYF

v_call: TRBV25-1
d_call: NA
clone_size: NA
j_call: TRBJ2-1
cdr3_nt: TGTGCCAGCAGTGATCCGGGGGTGGACAATGAGCAGTTCTTC
cdr3_aa: CASSDPGVDNEQFF

v_call: TRBV5-1
d_call: TRBD1
clone_size: NA
j_call: TRBJ1-2
cdr3_nt: TGCGCCAGCAGCTTGGAACAGGGGACGTACAATGGCTACACCTTC
cdr3_aa: CASSLEQGTYNGYTF

v_call: TRBV9
d_call: TRBD1
clone_size: few
j_call: TRBJ2-5
cdr3_nt: TGTGCCAGCAGCGTAGGAGGGGGCCGGCCAGAGACCCAGTACTTC
cdr3_aa: CASSVGGGRPETQYF